These 9 T cell receptor beta chains were sequenced from one sample in a study of T cell responses to AZD1222 COVID-19 vaccine. TCRdb's table, derived via immunoSEQ multiplex PCR, lists solely in-frame clones and lacks some. The repertoire holds 130,000 or so clones, with around 94% as singletons. The sample in question was peripheral blood, obtained on day 0 of AZD1222 vaccination. These receptor sequences come from an adult in good health.

This chain links TRBV25-1 with TRBJ1-6, with unresolved D. There are 13 residues in the CDR3. V was shortened by 3 bases and J by 9 bases, with 9 bases between the two germline ends. Germline V gene sequence: CDR1 MGHDK, CDR2 SYGVNS. The CDR3 sequence is CASSEGRSSPLHF. CDR3 in DNA: TGTGCCAGCAGTGAGGGGAGAAGTTCACCCCTCCACTTT.

The chain employs TRBV3-1 (or the pseudogene TRBV3-2) and TRBJ2-7, with D maybe TRBD2 (7 bases). The CDR3 length is 15 residues. Germline CDR1 is LGHDT and CDR2 is YNNKEL (reference sequence). V lost 1 base and J lost 4, with 14 bases in between. In nucleotides, the CDR3 is TGTGCCAGCAGCCAAGGGGGAGGGGGGTTGTACGAGCAGTACTTC. Residues: CASSQGGGGLYEQYF.

This clone was seen just once. The chain combines TRBV27 with TRBJ1-5; no definite D call. V lost 0 bases and J 6 bases, leaving 9 bases between the germline ends. The CDR3 runs 14 residues. In germline, CDR1 is MNHEY, CDR2 SMNVEV (reference sequence). The DNA for the CDR3 is TGTGCCAGCAGTTTATCAGGGAGGGTTCAGCCCCAGCATTTT. The encoded protein is CASSLSGRVQPQHF.

The count of this clone is one. The rearrangement links TRBV4-1 to TRBJ1-1; D not resolved. V lost 0 bases and J lost 5, with 7 bases in between. The germline V gene has CDR1 MGHRA and CDR2 YSYEKL. This CDR3 contains 13 residues. CDR3 sequence: CASSQDGTTEAFF. The CDR3, as DNA: TGCGCCAGCAGCCAAGATGGTACAACTGAAGCTTTCTTT.

The chain couples TRBV7-9 to TRBJ1-4; the match to TRBD1 covers 10 bases. CDR1 SEHNR and CDR2 FQNEAQ come from the germline V gene (reference sequence). The CDR3 is made up of 15 amino acids. V lost 5 bases and J lost 6; bases outside the gene matches: 6. CDR3 nucleotides: TGTGCCAGCAGCCCAACCGGACAGGGGGATGAAAAACTGTTTTTT. Protein: CASSPTGQGDEKLFF.

This clone was seen a single time. The J gene is TRBJ2-7, the V gene TRBV7-8; 9 bases map to TRBD2. CDR1 and CDR2 from the germline V gene are SGHVS and FQNEAQ. There are 21 residues in the CDR3. V lost 0 bases, J lost 2 bases, and 20 bases stayed unmatched. Here the CDR3 DNA reads TGTGCCAGCAGCTTAGCCGGAATTACGGAACCGGGACTAGCCTCCGCCTACGAGCAGTACTTC. Translation: CASSLAGITEPGLASAYEQYF.

CDR3 residues: CASSVEAGELFF. The DNA of the CDR3 is TGTGCCAGCAGCGTAGAAGCCGGGGAGCTGTTTTTT. This rearrangement joins TRBV9 to TRBJ2-2; D ambiguous. CDR3 length: 12 amino acids. Trimming shortened V by 0 bases and J by 6 bases, and 3 bases separated the two germline ends. Per germline, CDR1 SGDLS and CDR2 YYNGEE.

CDR3: CASSPRDEQFF. The CDR3 DNA follows: TGTGCCAGCTCACCGCGGGATGAGCAGTTCTTC. This sequence joins TRBV18 and TRBJ2-1; maybe TRBD2 (5 bases). V was trimmed by 3 bases and J by 8 bases, leaving 5 bases between them. From germline, CDR1 is KGHSH and CDR2 LQKENI. The CDR3 contains 11 residues.

The CDR3: CASSPPPEGTEAFF. The CDR3 nucleotides read TGTGCCAGCTCACCACCCCCCGAGGGCACTGAAGCTTTCTTT. The V and J genes are TRBV18 and TRBJ1-1; the D is unclear. Trimming left V 0 bases short and J 4 bases short, with 9 bases between. The CDR3 is 14 residues long. In germline, CDR1 is KGHSH, CDR2 LQKENI.